These 28 T cell receptor beta chains came from one sample sequenced in a study of shared clonotypes between healthy human individuals. CD8 cells classed as naive were CD45RO-negative and positively selected for CCR7, excluding terminally differentiated effector memory CD45RA+ cells. The data were produced by immunoSEQ multiplex PCR, yet TCRdb's version contains in-frame clones alone and is incomplete. Of about 2 million clones listed, about 95% are singletons. The sequencing sample was made of naive CD8+ T cells sorted from blood. The receptor source for this set is a man between 18 and 29 years old in good health.

A single count supports this clone. The chain uses TRBV6-1 and TRBJ2-2; maybe TRBD1 (5 bases). Germline V gene lookup returns CDR1 MNHNS and CDR2 SASEGT. The CDR3 covers 14 residues. Trimming took off 10 bases at V and 2 bases at J, with 14 bases between the two ends. CDR3 protein: CAILRQTNTGELFF. The DNA for the CDR3 is TGTGCCATCCTAAGACAGACAAACACCGGGGAGCTGTTTTTT.

This chain uses TRBV18 with TRBJ1-2; the D is unclear. The CDR3 extends over 14 amino acids. The germline V gene encodes CDR1 KGHSH and CDR2 LQKENI. V was trimmed by 2 bases and J by 6 bases, leaving 13 bases between them. CDR3 region: CASSPMAGWDGYTF. DNA of the CDR3: TGTGCCAGCTCACCAATGGCAGGTTGGGATGGCTACACCTTC.

This clone showed up just a few times. The chain is built from TRBV18 and TRBJ1-6; the match to TRBD1 covers 8 bases. In germline, CDR1 is KGHSH, CDR2 LQKENI. V dropped 4 bases and J dropped 4; count of bases not matched to a gene: 6. The CDR3 runs 16 residues. CDR3 in DNA: TGTGCCAGCTCACAAGGACAGGGACCGTATAATTCACCCCTCCACTTT. This translates into CASSQGQGPYNSPLHF.

Here the CDR3 DNA reads TGTGCCAGCAATGGGGACAGGGAAATCACTGAAGCTTTCTTT. It codes for CASNGDREITEAFF. The chain recombines TRBV2 with TRBJ1-1; TRBD1 aligns across 9 bases. CDR3 length: 14 amino acids. Germline-derived CDR1 and CDR2 are SNHLY and FYNNEI. Trimming at V came to 7 bases and at J to 4 bases, leaving 7 bases not matched to a gene.

The chain links TRBV9 to TRBJ1-1, with 8 positions matching TRBD1. The V segment lost 2 bases and the J segment 1 base; nucleotides outside the gene matches: 4. The CDR3 contains 15 residues. In germline, CDR1 is SGDLS, CDR2 YYNGEE. CDR3 in amino acids: CASSVDRGGNTEAFF. In nucleotides, the CDR3 is TGTGCCAGCAGCGTTGACAGGGGTGGGAACACTGAAGCTTTCTTT.

This clone was seen a single time. This rearrangement joins TRBV2 to TRBJ2-3, with 12 bases lining up with TRBD2. The CDR3 spans 15 residues. The V segment lost 10 bases and the J segment 5 bases; nucleotides outside the gene matches: 10. The germline gives CDR1 SNHLY, CDR2 FYNNEI. The CDR3 reads CATQASGGAVDTQYF. For the CDR3, the DNA is TGTGCCACACAAGCTAGCGGGGGGGCCGTAGATACGCAGTATTTT.

This chain links TRBV30 with TRBJ2-1; TRBD1 agrees at 9 bases. The V gene's germline CDR1 is GTSNPN and CDR2 SVGIG (reference sequence). With 2 bases clipped from V and 10 bases from J, the junction kept 12 bases outside the gene matches. This CDR3 contains 15 residues. The CDR3, as DNA: TGTGCCTGGAGTCTCGGGGGGACAGGGTATTTAGAGCAGTTCTTC. Translated: CAWSLGGTGYLEQFF.

The CDR3, as DNA: TGTGCCAGCAGTTTAGCTTGGCAGGGCTCATCCGAGCAGTACTTC. Its protein is CASSLAWQGSSEQYF. The gene calls are TRBV27 and TRBJ2-7, with D possibly being TRBD1 (5 bases). The CDR3 is 15 amino acids. The germline V and J ends were trimmed by 2 bases and 6 bases, with 17 bases remaining between them. Germline values: CDR1 MNHEY, CDR2 SMNVEV (reference sequence).

CDR3 sequence: CASSPYDVNSPLHF. The CDR3 DNA follows: TGTGCCAGCAGTCCTTATGATGTTAATTCACCCCTCCACTTT. J is TRBJ1-6 and V is TRBV27; D remains ambiguous. V lost 5 bases and J lost 6, with 11 bases in between. Germline CDR1 reads MNHEY; CDR2 reads SMNVEV (reference sequence). This CDR3 comprises 14 residues.

This sequence joins TRBV6-5 and TRBJ2-7; no clear D. Germline lookup yields CDR1 MNHEY and CDR2 SVGAGI. The CDR3 sequence is 14 residues long. V shed 6 bases and J shed 7 bases, with 19 bases lying between them. CDR3 bases: TGTGCCAGCAGCTCGATAACAGTTTTCGGGGAGCAGTACTTC. Translated: CASSSITVFGEQYF.

V gene TRBV27 combines with J gene TRBJ1-5; 9 bases map to TRBD1. In germline, CDR1 is MNHEY, CDR2 SMNVEV (reference sequence). This CDR3 spans 14 amino acids. The V gene end was trimmed by 6 bases and the J gene end by 7 bases; junction bases not matched to a gene: 7. CDR3 sequence: CASRVTGGKQPQHF. CDR3 in DNA: TGTGCCAGCAGGGTGACAGGGGGAAAACAGCCCCAGCATTTT.

The J gene is TRBJ2-1, the V gene TRBV4-1; tentatively, D is TRBD2 (6 bases). From germline, CDR1 is MGHRA and CDR2 YSYEKL. V dropped 7 bases and J dropped 6 bases, with 16 bases sitting between them. The CDR3 length is 14 residues. In nucleotides, the CDR3 is TGCGCCAGCACCCTAGGGACTGGCCCCAATGAGCAGTTCTTC. This sequence encodes CASTLGTGPNEQFF.

The V and J genes are TRBV7-8 and TRBJ2-7; perhaps TRBD2 as D (6 bases). This CDR3 contains 15 residues. V lost 1 base and J lost 7, with 17 bases in between. CDR1 is SGHVS, CDR2 FQNEAQ, per germline. CDR3 sequence: CASSLGSGSGREQYF. The CDR3 region has the DNA TGTGCCAGCAGCTTAGGTTCGGGGTCGGGGAGGGAGCAGTACTTC.

This rearrangement joins TRBV9 to TRBJ1-1, with D perhaps matching TRBD1 (5 bases). Trimming removed 0 bases at V and 1 base at J, with 13 bases between. Germline values: CDR1 SGDLS, CDR2 YYNGEE. CDR3 length: 16 residues. This chain's CDR3 is CASSVVGVTKNTEAFF. The CDR3 DNA reads TGTGCCAGCAGCGTAGTGGGGGTAACTAAGAACACTGAAGCTTTCTTT.

J is TRBJ2-7 and V is TRBV4-1, with 7 positions matching TRBD2. With 3 bases clipped from V and 5 bases from J, the junction kept 19 bases outside the gene matches. CDR3 size: 18 residues. Germline V gene sequence: CDR1 MGHRA, CDR2 YSYEKL. This CDR3 reads CASSQAPWAGLPLHEQYF. The CDR3 nucleotides are TGCGCCAGCAGCCAGGCACCGTGGGCGGGACTACCTCTCCACGAGCAGTACTTC.

This clone is a singleton in its sample. The same CDR3 can be traced to other DNA sequences in this sample. The genes are TRBV9 and TRBJ2-7; D remains ambiguous. The length of the CDR3 is 14 residues. CDR1 is SGDLS and CDR2 is YYNGEE in the germline V gene. V dropped 0 bases and J dropped 3 bases, with 10 bases sitting between them. Written as DNA, the CDR3 is TGTGCCAGCAGCGTAGCTCCGGGCAACTACGAGCAGTACTTC. This encodes CASSVAPGNYEQYF.

The chain carries TRBV7-9 and TRBJ2-5; D gene ambiguous. Germline assignment: CDR1 SEHNR and CDR2 FQNEAQ (reference sequence). V was pared by 5 bases and J by 5 bases, with 9 bases between. The CDR3 is made up of 12 amino acids. The CDR3 spells CASSKDRETQYF. The CDR3 nucleotides are TGTGCCAGCAGCAAGGACCGGGAGACCCAGTACTTC.

V is TRBV27 and J is TRBJ2-3; TRBD2 agrees at 10 bases. The CDR3 spans 15 residues. CDR1 is MNHEY and CDR2 is SMNVEV in the germline V gene (reference sequence). The ends lost 5 bases at V and 4 bases at J; junction bases unmatched: 6. CDR3 nucleotide sequence: TGTGCCAGCAGTCTTACTAGCGGGATTGCAGATACGCAGTATTTT. This codes for CASSLTSGIADTQYF.

In the case of this clone: The sample carries other DNA sequences with the same CDR3. The chain carries TRBV4-3 and TRBJ2-1, with 9 bases identical to TRBD2. Losses at the gene ends were 1 base for V and 4 bases for J; bases not matched to a gene: 5. This CDR3 has 16 residues. Per germline, CDR1 LGHNA and CDR2 YSLEER. CDR3 sequence (DNA): TGCGCCAGCAGCCAAGGTCTAGCGGGACCTTACAATGAGCAGTTCTTC. Encoded protein: CASSQGLAGPYNEQFF.

V and J are TRBV28 and TRBJ1-5; D possibly corresponds to TRBD1 (6 bases). The CDR3 is made up of 14 amino acids. CDR1 and CDR2 from the germline V gene are MDHEN and SYDVKM. V was pared by 3 bases and J by 8 bases, with 14 bases between. CDR3 protein: CASSLRGVRKPQHF. CDR3 bases: TGTGCCAGCAGTTTGAGGGGGGTTCGGAAGCCCCAGCATTTT.

The chain's CDR3 is CASRGGMNTEAFF. DNA of the CDR3: TGTGCCAGCAGAGGGGGGATGAACACTGAAGCTTTCTTT. The gene calls are TRBV5-4 and TRBJ1-1, with D maybe TRBD1 (6 bases). From germline, CDR1 is SGHNT and CDR2 YYREEE (reference sequence). Trimming stripped 5 bases from V and 0 bases from J, with 8 bases between. The CDR3 is made up of 13 amino acids. Drawing the rest from reference TRBV5-4 and TRBJ1-1, the complete variable domain is ETGVTQSPTHLIKTRGQQVTLRCSSQSGHNTVSWYQQALGQGPQFIFQYYREEENGRGNFPPRFSGLQFPNYSSELNVNALELDDSALYLCASRGGMNTEAFFGQGTRLTVV.

The V and J genes are TRBV5-6 and TRBJ2-7; no clear D. The CDR3 length is 17 residues. The germline V gene has CDR1 SGHDT and CDR2 YYEEEE. Trimming removed 3 bases at V and 0 bases at J, with 19 bases between. The CDR3: CASSSERWISSSYEQYF. The CDR3 nucleotides are TGTGCCAGCAGCTCTGAGCGATGGATATCAAGCTCCTACGAGCAGTACTTC.

This clone has only one observation. This rearrangement joins TRBV4-1 to TRBJ2-7, with 8 bases matching TRBD1. The germline V gene encodes CDR1 MGHRA and CDR2 YSYEKL. The CDR3 spans 16 residues. Trimming removed 0 bases from V and 7 bases from J; junction bases left unmatched: 11. The CDR3 DNA reads TGCGCCAGCAGCCAAGACCCAGGGGGCGGCTCCTGGGAGCAGTACTTC. Translating it yields CASSQDPGGGSWEQYF.

This sequence joins TRBV6-6 and TRBJ1-2; D call uncertain. Germline assignment: CDR1 MNHNY and CDR2 SVGAGI (reference sequence). The CDR3 runs 12 residues. The V gene lost 5 bases and the J gene lost 8 bases, with 12 bases spanning the gap. The CDR3 DNA is TGTGCCAGCAGTCCCGGTTGGGAAGGCTACACCTTC. This translates into CASSPGWEGYTF.

V gene TRBV13 combines with J gene TRBJ1-1, with a weak D call TRBD1 (5 bases). The CDR3 has 16 amino acids. The germline V gene has CDR1 PRHDT and CDR2 FYEKMQ (reference sequence). V was pared by 3 bases and J by 1 base, with 15 bases between. The CDR3: CASSFRGAPSNTEAFF. As DNA, the CDR3 is TGTGCCAGCAGCTTCCGCGGGGCCCCCTCGAACACTGAAGCTTTCTTT.

To note about this clone: This CDR3 is also generated by other DNA sequences in the sample. The chain has TRBV9 and TRBJ2-5, with 7 positions matching TRBD2. V was pared by 2 bases and J by 3 bases, with 1 base of the junction left unmatched. CDR1 is SGDLS and CDR2 is YYNGEE in the germline V gene. The CDR3 loop spans 13 amino acids. The CDR3 loop is CASSVAGEETQYF. In DNA form, the CDR3 reads TGTGCCAGCAGCGTGGCGGGAGAAGAGACCCAGTACTTC.

The CDR3: CASSDSGSLAKNIQYF. The CDR3 DNA follows: TGTGCCAGCAGTGACTCGGGGTCCCTAGCCAAAAACATTCAGTACTTC. The chain recombines TRBV6-4 with TRBJ2-4; no reliable D call. This CDR3 contains 16 residues. The germline V gene encodes CDR1 MRHNA and CDR2 SNTAGT. Trimming cost V 0 bases and J 0 bases, with 9 bases left between them.

This sequence joins TRBV6-5 and TRBJ1-4; D might be TRBD1 (5 bases). Germline V gene sequence: CDR1 MNHEY, CDR2 SVGAGI. This CDR3 has 15 residues. Between the trimmed V and J ends, which lost 2 bases and 5 bases, there was a span of 12 bases. The CDR3 spells CASSYGGAVNEKLFF. Written as DNA, the CDR3 is TGTGCCAGCAGTTACGGAGGGGCAGTCAATGAAAAACTGTTTTTT.